A selection of T cell receptor beta chains follows, all from one sample in a study of blood T cell repertoires in COVID-19. Data came from immunoSEQ multiplex PCR; TCRdb stores just in-frame clones and leaves some out. The sample includes 150,000 to 200,000 clones, roughly 85% of them seen just once. The specimen was peripheral blood. These receptors originate from a human donor in a cohort sampled during active COVID-19. Each CDR3 is given with its conserved first and last residue. The order of the fields is J gene, V gene, clone size, CDR3 protein. Expanded clones are given a class, and other clones once, few, many or no size at all.

>TRBJ2-7|TRBV3-1/TRBV3-2|-
CASSPRVFPYEQYF
>TRBJ2-7|TRBV6-5|-
CASMDFSYEQYF
>TRBJ2-5|TRBV6-5|once
CASSYGGTGRQETQYF
>TRBJ2-5|TRBV9|-
CASSVDPPSGLEKTQYF
>TRBJ2-3|TRBV24-1|-
CATSIQGSTDTQYF
>TRBJ2-7|TRBV4-2|once
CASSFSPVSGGAASEQYF
>TRBJ2-1|TRBV5-8|-
CASSLGLSGNEQFF
>TRBJ1-1|TRBV7-9|-
CASSLLGAGGGTEAFF
>TRBJ1-1|TRBV6-5|-
CASSKLTGNTEAFF
>TRBJ1-5|TRBV6-5|few
CASSRQGRQPQHF
>TRBJ1-5|TRBV5-7|-
CASSWGQPNQPQHF
>TRBJ2-3|TRBV7-9|-
CASSLDFGGGGTDTQYF
>TRBJ2-7|TRBV28|-
CASKPPGHYEQYF
>TRBJ1-2|TRBV28|-
CASSFPQGRGGYTF
>TRBJ2-7|TRBV28|-
CASSLSEAYEQYF
>TRBJ2-7|TRBV20-1|-
CSASKTSGGSWEQYF
>TRBJ1-4|TRBV5-1|-
CASSLAPGLNEKLFF
>TRBJ2-3|TRBV3-1/TRBV3-2|-
CASSQVGQGHTQYF
>TRBJ2-3|TRBV7-3|-
CASSLKPGSVADTQYF
>TRBJ1-2|TRBV19|-
CASRQGHPNYGYTF
>TRBJ2-7|TRBV27|-
CASSLQRLSYEQYF
>TRBJ2-7|TRBV28|-
CATEGALIYEQYF
>TRBJ1-1|TRBV6-6|once
CASSYSGEYMAFF
>TRBJ2-3|TRBV3-1/TRBV3-2|once
CASNHGLAGGRVYTQYF
>TRBJ1-6|TRBV30|-
CAWSPGRDSPLHF
>TRBJ1-1|TRBV6-5|-
CASSTKPDRDLGAFF
>TRBJ1-6|TRBV19|-
CASSITPTGLTSSPLHF
>TRBJ1-6|TRBV5-4|-
CASSSPVDGGNSPLHF
>TRBJ1-5|TRBV19|-
CASSIDGAGLYQPQHF
>TRBJ2-7|TRBV6-6|-
CASSSAGLDLSYEQYF
>TRBJ1-1|TRBV5-1|-
CASSLGQGRNTEAFF
>TRBJ2-7|TRBV19|once
CASSPETTGYYEQYF
>TRBJ2-2|TRBV12-2|-
CASRLGSGELFF
>TRBJ1-5|TRBV25-1|-
CASSVTGSQPQHF
>TRBJ2-1|TRBV24-1|-
CATSDPGTSYEQFF
>TRBJ1-1|TRBV3-1/TRBV3-2|-
CASSQVGGSTEAFF
>TRBJ2-1|TRBV19|-
CASSLEYYNEQFF
>TRBJ1-4|TRBV5-5|-
CASSLRDRESMDEKLFF
>TRBJ1-2|TRBV15|-
CATSRGIGRGGNGYTF
>TRBJ2-7|TRBV9|-
CASSVAPQGGYEQYF
>TRBJ1-5|TRBV6-5|-
CASRGTGGTGPQHF
>TRBJ2-3|TRBV19|-
CASSSSGGLTDTQYF
>TRBJ1-4|TRBV6-6|-
CASSYSNRGFEKLFF
>TRBJ1-2|TRBV6-2/TRBV6-3|-
CASSYSRQRTSGYTF
>TRBJ2-7|TRBV2|once
CASSEETATYEQYF
>TRBJ1-2|TRBV9|-
CASSVAAGGYYGYTF
>TRBJ1-1|TRBV6-5|few
CASSPRGPTRFF
>TRBJ2-1|TRBV11-3|-
CASSLRSSGGYNEQFF
>TRBJ2-7|TRBV7-6|-
CASSLEEAGNYEQYF
>TRBJ1-2|TRBV4-3|-
CASSQMGTGDGYTF
>TRBJ2-7|TRBV11-2|-
CASSSGLSYEQYF
>TRBJ2-7|TRBV5-4|few
CASSDSSYEQYF
>TRBJ1-5|TRBV30|-
CAWRGKGQSNQPQHF
>TRBJ2-5|TRBV5-1|-
CASIPRAGALQETQYF
>TRBJ2-1|TRBV5-1|-
CASSLWRGGDNEQFF